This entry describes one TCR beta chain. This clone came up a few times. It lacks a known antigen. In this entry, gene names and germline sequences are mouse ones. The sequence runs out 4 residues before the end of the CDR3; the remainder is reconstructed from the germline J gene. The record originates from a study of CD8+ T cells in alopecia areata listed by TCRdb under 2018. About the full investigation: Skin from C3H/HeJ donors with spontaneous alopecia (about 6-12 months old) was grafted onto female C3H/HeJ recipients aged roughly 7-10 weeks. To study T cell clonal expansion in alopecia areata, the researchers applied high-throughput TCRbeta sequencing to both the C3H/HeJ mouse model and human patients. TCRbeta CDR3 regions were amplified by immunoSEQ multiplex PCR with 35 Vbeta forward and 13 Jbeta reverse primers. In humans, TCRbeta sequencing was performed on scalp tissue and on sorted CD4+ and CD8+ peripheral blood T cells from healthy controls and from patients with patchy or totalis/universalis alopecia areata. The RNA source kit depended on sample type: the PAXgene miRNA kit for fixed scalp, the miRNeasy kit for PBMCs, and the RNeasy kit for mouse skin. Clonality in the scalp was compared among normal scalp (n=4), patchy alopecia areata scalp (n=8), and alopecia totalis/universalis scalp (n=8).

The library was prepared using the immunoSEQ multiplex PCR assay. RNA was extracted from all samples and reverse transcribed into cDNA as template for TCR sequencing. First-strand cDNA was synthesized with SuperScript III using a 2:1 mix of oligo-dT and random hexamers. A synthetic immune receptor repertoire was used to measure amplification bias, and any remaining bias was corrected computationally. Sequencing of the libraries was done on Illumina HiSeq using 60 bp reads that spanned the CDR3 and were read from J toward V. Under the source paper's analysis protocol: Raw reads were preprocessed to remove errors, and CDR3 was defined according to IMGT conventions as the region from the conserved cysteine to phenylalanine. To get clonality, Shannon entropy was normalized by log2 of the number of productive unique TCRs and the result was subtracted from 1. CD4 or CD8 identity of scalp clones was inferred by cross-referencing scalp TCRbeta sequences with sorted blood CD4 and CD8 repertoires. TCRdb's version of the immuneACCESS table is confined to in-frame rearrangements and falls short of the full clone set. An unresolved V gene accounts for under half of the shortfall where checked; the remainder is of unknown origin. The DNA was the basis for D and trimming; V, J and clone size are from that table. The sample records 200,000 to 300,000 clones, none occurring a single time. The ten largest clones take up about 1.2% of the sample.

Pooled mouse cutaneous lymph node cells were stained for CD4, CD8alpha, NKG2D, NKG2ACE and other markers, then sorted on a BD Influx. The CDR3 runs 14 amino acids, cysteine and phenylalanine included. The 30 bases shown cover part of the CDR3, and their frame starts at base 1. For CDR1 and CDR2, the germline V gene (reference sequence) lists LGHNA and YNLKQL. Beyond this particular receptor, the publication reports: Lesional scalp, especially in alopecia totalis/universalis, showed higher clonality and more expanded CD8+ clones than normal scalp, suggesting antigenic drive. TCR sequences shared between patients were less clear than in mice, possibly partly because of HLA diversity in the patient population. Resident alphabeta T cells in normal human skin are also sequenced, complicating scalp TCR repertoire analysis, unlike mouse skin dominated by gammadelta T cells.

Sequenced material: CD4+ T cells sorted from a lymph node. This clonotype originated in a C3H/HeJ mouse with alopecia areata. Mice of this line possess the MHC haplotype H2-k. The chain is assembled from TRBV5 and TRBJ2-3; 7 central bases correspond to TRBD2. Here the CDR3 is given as CASSQRTGEETLYF. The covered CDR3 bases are TGTGCCAGCAGCCAAAGGACTGGAGAAGAA.